This T cell receptor (beta chain) was captured in a study of blood T cell repertoires in COVID-19. Study context: Italy, Spain and the United States were the sources of the convalescent and acute COVID-19 samples. T cells, B-cell-depleted T cells, or PBMCs provided the cDNA or gDNA that served as material.

The CDR3 contains 12 residues. Trimming shortened V by 4 bases and J by 6 bases, and 7 bases separated the two germline ends. CDR1 MNHEY and CDR2 SVGEGT come from the germline V gene. Participant reports of clinical history set cohort assignment. Using immunoSEQ multiplex PCR, the repertoire was profiled, and TCRdb retains in-frame clones only, with some absent. Of 300,000 to 400,000 clones listed, around 87% are singletons. This sequence joins TRBV6-2 or TRBV6-3 and TRBJ2-4, with D unresolved. Material for sequencing was PBMCs or T cells enriched from blood (not recorded which). The TCR was taken from a woman aged 30 to 39 with acute COVID-19. CDR3 sequence (DNA): TGTGCCAGCAGTTCCGACTCAAACATTCAGTACTTC. Protein: CASSSDSNIQYF.